These T cell receptor beta chains were read from a single sample in a study of blood T cell repertoires in COVID-19. Sequenced by immunoSEQ multiplex PCR; TCRdb stores in-frame clones only, minus some. The sample comprises fewer than 350,000 clones, 75% to 90% of which are singletons, and about an eighth rests with the top ten. Material for sequencing was peripheral blood. The source of these receptors is a woman in her 70s with COVID-19, enrolled during active disease. The CDR3 runs from the conserved cysteine through the conserved F or W. Fields, in order: V gene, J gene, D gene, clone size, CDR3 DNA, CDR3 protein. The D gene is left open where the match is weak. Size is stated for part of the rows, as once, few or many counts, or as a class when the clone is expanded.

TRBV11-2,TRBJ2-1,TRBD2,once,TGTGCCAGCAGCTTACGACTAGCCGAGTACAATGAGCAGTTCTTC,CASSLRLAEYNEQFF
TRBV13,TRBJ2-6,NA,NA,TGTGCCAGCAGCTCAAGACTGGGTACTGGGGCCAACGTCCTGACTTTC,CASSSRLGTGANVLTF
TRBV5-4,TRBJ2-3,TRBD1,NA,TGTGCCAGCAGCTTGGACAGGGGTGATACGCAGTATTTT,CASSLDRGDTQYF
TRBV28,TRBJ2-5,NA,NA,TGTGCCAGCAGTAGTCAGGGTTGGGAGACCCAGTACTTC,CASSSQGWETQYF
TRBV28,TRBJ1-1,NA,NA,TGTGCCAGCAGCCCTCGCGGGGGGGCTTTCTTT,CASSPRGGAFF
TRBV28,TRBJ1-3,NA,NA,TGTGCCAGCAGTTCCGGGAGAAACACCATATATTTT,CASSSGRNTIYF
TRBV9,TRBJ1-2,NA,few,TGTGCCAGCAGCGTAGAACAGGGACGTGGCTACACCTTC,CASSVEQGRGYTF
TRBV19,TRBJ1-1,NA,NA,TGTGCCAGTAGTATCTTACAGGGAATGAACACTGAAGCTTTCTTT,CASSILQGMNTEAFF
TRBV7-2,TRBJ1-6,TRBD1,NA,TGTGCCAGCAGCTTAGCATCGACAGGGGTTTTTTATTCACCCCTCCACTTT,CASSLASTGVFYSPLHF
TRBV27,TRBJ2-3,TRBD2,NA,TGTGCCAGCAGTTTGCGCGGGCTAGCGGGGGTCACAGATACGCAGTATTTT,CASSLRGLAGVTDTQYF
TRBV2,TRBJ1-1,NA,NA,TGTGCCAGCAGTGAACCTGGGGAGGACACTGAAGCTTTCTTT,CASSEPGEDTEAFF
TRBV11-1,TRBJ2-1,TRBD1,NA,TGTGCCAGCAGCCTCCCGGGACAGCGTGCCAATGAGCAGTTCTTC,CASSLPGQRANEQFF
TRBV24-1,TRBJ2-3,TRBD1,once,TGTGCCACCAGTGATGCCCCCGGACAGGGGAGCACAGATACGCAGTATTTT,CATSDAPGQGSTDTQYF
TRBV9,TRBJ1-2,NA,NA,TGTGCCAGCAGCGAAACAGGGCTCGGCTACACCTTC,CASSETGLGYTF
TRBV2,TRBJ2-5,TRBD1,NA,TGTGCCAGCAGTTCATCGACAGGGGAAGAGACCCAGTACTTC,CASSSSTGEETQYF
TRBV9,TRBJ2-1,NA,NA,TGTGCCAGCAGCGGTTTGGGGGGTGAGCAGTTCTTC,CASSGLGGEQFF
TRBV4-3,TRBJ2-3,NA,NA,TGCGCCAGCAGCCAAGAGAGGGCGGGGACCACAGATACGCAGTATTTT,CASSQERAGTTDTQYF
TRBV28,TRBJ2-7,NA,NA,TGTGCCAGCACCCCACAGGGAGGGGCCTACGAGCAGTACTTC,CASTPQGGAYEQYF
TRBV4-2,TRBJ1-2,NA,NA,TGTGCCAGCAGCCAAGAGACTTACAATGGCTACACCTTC,CASSQETYNGYTF
TRBV7-2,TRBJ1-6,NA,NA,TGTGCCAGCAGCTTGACGCAGGGGAATAATTCACCCCTCCACTTT,CASSLTQGNNSPLHF
TRBV7-9,TRBJ2-2,TRBD1,NA,TGTGCCAGCAGCCGGGACAGGGGGTTTCTAAACACCGGGGAGCTGTTTTTT,CASSRDRGFLNTGELFF
TRBV4-3,TRBJ2-1,NA,NA,TGCGCCAGCAGCCAAGATCTAGTGAGCTCCTACAATGAGCAGTTCTTC,CASSQDLVSSYNEQFF